This T cell receptor beta chain came from a study of blood T cell repertoires in COVID-19. The germline gives CDR1 KGHSH, CDR2 LQKENI. The J segment lost 2 bases and the V segment lost 1 base, leaving 8 bases of the junction unmatched. The CDR3 loop spans 17 amino acids. Profiled with immunoSEQ multiplex PCR; TCRdb holds only in-frame clones, not every one. The sample yields over 200,000 clones, 70% to 90% seen once. The rearrangement uses TRBV18 and TRBJ2-7; 10 nucleotides align to TRBD2. This clonotype was sampled from a young man with active or convalescent COVID-19. The sample comprised peripheral blood. CDR3 sequence: CASSPLSLAGGPYEQYF. DNA of the CDR3: TGTGCCAGCTCACCACTTTCGTTAGCGGGAGGACCCTACGAGCAGTACTTC.